This T cell receptor (beta chain) stems from a study of cytomegalovirus exposure and HLA in healthy donors. PCR amplification relied on 60 Vbeta primers (plus 13 Jbeta primers). TCRdb's table, derived via immunoSEQ multiplex PCR, lists solely in-frame clones and lacks some. This sample yields 180,000 or so clones, of which roughly 84% are seen a single time; less than 2% belongs to the top ten. Whole-study results and caveats: Later on, an analysis showed TCR association rates differing by HLA locus, with DRB1 the most and HLA-C the fewest. When a later analysis compared HLA-associated TCR beta chains with equally common others, the HLA-associated chains turned out to be more clonally expanded and to have lower generation probabilities. The listing of 150 to 200 TCR beta chains classed them as cytomegalovirus-associated.

In its sample, this clone was seen a few times. Its antigen remains unknown. Sample: PBMCs. The origin of this receptor is a male donor in good health and CMV-seronegative.

In DNA form, the CDR3 reads TGTGCCAGCAGTTTTTTTAGGCCAGAAGGAGGTTATGGCTACACCTTC. Amino acids: CASSFFRPEGGYGYTF. The V and J genes are TRBV28 and TRBJ1-2; D uncertain. The CDR3 loop spans 16 amino acids. Deletions cut 3 bases from V and 5 bases from J, with 19 bases between. Per germline, CDR1 MDHEN and CDR2 SYDVKM.